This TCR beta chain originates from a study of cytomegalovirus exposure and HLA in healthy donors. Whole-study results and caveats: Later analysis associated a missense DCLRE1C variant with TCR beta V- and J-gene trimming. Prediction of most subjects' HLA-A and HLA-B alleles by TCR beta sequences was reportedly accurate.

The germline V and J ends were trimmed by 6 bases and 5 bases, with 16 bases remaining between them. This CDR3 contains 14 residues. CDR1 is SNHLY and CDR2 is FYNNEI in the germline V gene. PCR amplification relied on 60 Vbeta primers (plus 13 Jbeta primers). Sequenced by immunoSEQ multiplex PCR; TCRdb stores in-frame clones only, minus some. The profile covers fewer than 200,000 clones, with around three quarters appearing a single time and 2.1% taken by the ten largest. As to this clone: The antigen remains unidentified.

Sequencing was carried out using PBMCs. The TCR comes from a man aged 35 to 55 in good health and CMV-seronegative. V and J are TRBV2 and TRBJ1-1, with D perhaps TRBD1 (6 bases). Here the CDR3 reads CASRPRGGVTEAFF. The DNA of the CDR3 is TGTGCCAGCAGACCGAGGGGGGGGGTGACTGAAGCTTTCTTT.